Listed below are T cell receptor beta chains from one sample, sequenced in a study of OX40 agonist ivuxolimab in advanced cancers. TCRdb's copy holds only in-frame clones and misses some; the assay was immunoSEQ multiplex PCR. The top ten hold more than 0.9% of the sample, which has roughly 50,000 clones, more than 70% seen once. Material: CD4+ or CD8+ T cells sorted from blood, obtained in a trial of the OX40 agonist ivuxolimab. The origin of the receptors is an adult with an advanced solid tumor such as melanoma, head and neck, liver or kidney cancer. CDR3s leave out the opening cysteine and the closing phenylalanine or tryptophan. Fields, in order: CDR3 length, V gene, CDR3 protein.

>12|TRBV5-6
ASSKGQSFAEAF
>14|TRBV4-1
ASSPIGRKMNTEAF
>11|TRBV6-5
ATRRTGHEKLF
>13|TRBV7-3
ASSLIPDFNSPLH
>11|TRBV19
ASSRQGSDTQY
>12|TRBV6-1
ASSELARNQPQH
>15|TRBV2
ASSEGFLAGQSGELF
>14|TRBV6-1
ASSEAQRSPSYEQY
>15|TRBV5-4
ASSKPAGGLLTDTQY
>15|TRBV18
ASSPPTGLMNTGELF
>12|TRBV5-1
ASSLGTGHNEQF
>14|TRBV6-1
ASSEFGQGFWNTIY
>11|TRBV18
ASSPPGQDTQY
>11|TRBV18
ASSSLTGEEQY
>12|TRBV6-5
ASSRDREYQPQH
>10|TRBV6-6
ASGMRGYGYT
>12|TRBV9
ASSVGQGTDTQY
>12|TRBV6-1
ASSRDRGREKLF
>14|TRBV28
ASSSSRPGTTYGYT
>14|TRBV9
ASSVGLAGLKETQY
>12|TRBV18
ASSPPVPTDTQY
>13|TRBV6-1
ASSELLSSGNTIY
>10|TRBV19
ASNGQVEKLF
>14|TRBV5-5
ASSLAGAGPNSPLH
>13|TRBV10-1
ASSDPAMGPEKLF
>13|TRBV4-1
ASSLGTATNEKLF
>12|TRBV6-1
ASRRDNLNTEAF
>15|TRBV27
ASSLFRSRGNTGELF
>15|TRBV18
ASSPPGAGGAHTEAF
>13|TRBV4-1
ASSQTYSGHYGYT
>14|TRBV6-1
ASSVITANVPYEQY
>14|TRBV18
ASSPRGTTSTDTQY
>13|TRBV2
ASSSDRGPPETQY
>17|TRBV11-2
ASIKKRVLGASGNTEAF
>11|TRBV30
AWNRGSTDTQY
>15|TRBV18
ASSTRQGPSTQSGYT
>16|TRBV18
ASSPVSGGMTSGNTIY
>11|TRBV27
ASSLNRATEAF
>12|TRBV6-5
ATTHGLNTGELF
>12|TRBV5-1
ASSLASAGETQY
>12|TRBV6-1
AIKPGQGYNEQF
>11|TRBV5-4
ASSQVQQYEQY
>11|TRBV5-1
ASSITHTQGYT
>11|TRBV2
ASSQRGGTEAF
>12|TRBV18
ASSVDRSNTEAF
>12|TRBV5-1
ASSLFGDNQPQH
>14|TRBV5-1
ASSPLAGALQETQY
>8|TRBV20-1
SALFTEAF
>12|TRBV5-1
ASSLAGGGYGYT
>10|TRBV7-9
ASRQVSHGYT